These 13 T cell receptor beta chains were all obtained from the same sample, sequenced in a study of blood T cell repertoires in COVID-19. Sequencing used immunoSEQ multiplex PCR; TCRdb keeps in-frame clones, though not all of them. Altogether 150,000 to 200,000 clones are present, more than 70% being singletons, with the ten largest covering 12% to 15%. Sequencing was done on a sample of peripheral blood. These receptors all stem from a man between 18 and 35 years old with active or convalescent COVID-19.

This chain connects TRBV7-6 to TRBJ2-1; tentative D call: TRBD1 (5 bases). Trimming removed 2 bases from V and 0 bases from J, with 14 bases in between. CDR1 and CDR2 (germline): SGHVS, FNYEAQ. The CDR3 length is 17 residues. The CDR3 sequence is CASSLTPGLSSYNEQFF. The DNA of the CDR3 is TGTGCCAGCAGCTTAACTCCAGGGTTAAGCTCCTACAATGAGCAGTTCTTC.

The chain recombines TRBV4-3 with TRBJ2-1; D is ambiguous. This CDR3 is built from 17 residues. V was clipped by 1 base and J by 4 bases, with 17 bases between them. The V gene's germline CDR1 is LGHNA and CDR2 YSLEER. CDR3 bases: TGCGCCAGCAGCCAAGGCCGGAGTGCCTGGTTGTACAATGAGCAGTTCTTC. Translation: CASSQGRSAWLYNEQFF.

This chain joins TRBV15 and TRBJ2-2; D gene uncertain. CDR3 length equals 16 residues. Trimming cost V 4 bases and J 1 base, with 13 bases left between them. The germline V gene encodes CDR1 LNHNV and CDR2 YYDKDF (reference sequence). This CDR3 reads CATSIPGRLNTGELFF. CDR3 bases: TGTGCCACCAGCATTCCTGGCAGGCTGAACACCGGGGAGCTGTTTTTT.

This chain uses TRBV2 with TRBJ1-3; 9 bases map to TRBD1. This CDR3 is 14 amino acids long. Germline lookup yields CDR1 SNHLY and CDR2 FYNNEI. After removal of 8 bases from V and 1 base from J, the junction contained 3 bases not matched to a gene. CDR3 nucleotide sequence: TGTGCCAGCCGAGACAGGGGGTCTGGAAACACCATATATTTT. Its translation is CASRDRGSGNTIYF. The full variable domain, in which reference TRBV2 and TRBJ1-3 provide the parts outside the CDR3, is EPEVTQTPSHQVTQMGQEVILRCVPISNHLYFYWYRQILGQKVEFLVSFYNNEISEKSEIFDDQFSVERPDGSNFTLKIRSTKLEDSAMYFCASRDRGSGNTIYFGEGSWLTVV.

This clone was detected a few times. V is TRBV5-4 and J is TRBJ1-6; 9 nucleotides align to TRBD1. With V trimmed by 4 bases and J by 0 bases, 2 bases remained unmatched. Germline V gives CDR1 SGHNT, CDR2 YYREEE (reference sequence). The CDR3 is 16 residues long. The CDR3 spells CASSGQGLSYNSPLHF. CDR3 bases: TGTGCCAGCAGCGGACAGGGGCTCTCCTATAATTCACCCCTCCACTTT.

This chain joins TRBV7-2 and TRBJ1-3; D uncertain. There are 14 residues in the CDR3. Germline V gene data show CDR1 as SGHTA and CDR2 as FQGNSA. V lost 3 bases, J lost 1 base, and 7 bases lay in between. Here the CDR3 DNA reads TGTGCCAGCAGCTTTTATAGTTCTGGAAACACCATATATTTT. Protein sequence: CASSFYSSGNTIYF.

J is TRBJ2-2 and V is TRBV18; D possibly corresponds to TRBD2 (6 bases). Germline values: CDR1 KGHSH, CDR2 LQKENI. V lost 5 bases, J lost 5 bases, and 15 bases lay in between. This CDR3 is built from 15 residues. CDR3 DNA: TGTGCCAGCTCAACACGGGACTCCCCGACCGGGGAGCTGTTTTTT. This codes for CASSTRDSPTGELFF. Supplemented by reference TRBV18 and TRBJ2-2, the full variable domain reads NAGVMQNPRHLVRRRGQEARLRCSPMKGHSHVYWYRQLPEEGLKFMVYLQKENIIDESGMPKERFSAEFPKEGPSILRIQQVVRGDSAAYFCASSTRDSPTGELFFGEGSRLTVL.

This clone was picked up a small number of times. The chain recombines TRBV28 with TRBJ2-3, with 8 bases that match TRBD1. From germline, CDR1 is MDHEN and CDR2 SYDVKM. V dropped 2 bases and J dropped 10; count of bases not matched to a gene: 8. The CDR3 loop spans 14 amino acids. CDR3 sequence reads: CASSLGDRTLAQYF. DNA for the CDR3: TGTGCCAGCAGTTTAGGGGACAGGACCCTAGCGCAGTATTTT.

This clone was seen more than once but under ten times. The V gene is TRBV6-5, the J gene TRBJ1-4; 7 nucleotides match TRBD1. In germline, CDR1 is MNHEY, CDR2 SVGAGI. Trimming cost V 3 bases and J 5 bases; bases outside gene matches: 6. The CDR3 is made up of 15 amino acids. CDR3 in DNA: TGTGCCAGCAGTTATACGGGACAGAACAATGAAAAACTGTTTTTT. This gives the protein CASSYTGQNNEKLFF.

This rearrangement joins TRBV7-9 to TRBJ1-1; 9 bases agree with TRBD1. The CDR3 consists of 16 residues. Germline CDR1 reads SEHNR; CDR2 reads FQNEAQ (reference sequence). Losses at the gene ends were 1 base for V and 0 bases for J; bases not matched to a gene: 3. The CDR3 coding sequence is TGTGCCAGCAGCTTAGGGGACAGGGCCTTGAACACTGAAGCTTTCTTT. Translated: CASSLGDRALNTEAFF. Full variable domain (missing parts from reference TRBV7-9 and TRBJ1-1): DTGVSQNPRHKITKRGQNVTFRCDPISEHNRLYWYRQTLGQGPEFLTYFQNEAQLEKSRLLSDRFSAERPKGSFSTLEIQRTEQGDSAMYLCASSLGDRALNTEAFFGQGTRLTVV.

The V gene is TRBV10-1, the J gene TRBJ2-7, with a possible D match to TRBD2 (7 bases). Trimming shortened V by 6 bases and J by 3 bases, and 12 bases separated the two germline ends. CDR1 is WNHNN, CDR2 SYGVQD, per germline (reference sequence). The length of the CDR3 is 13 residues. CDR3 protein: CASSRGAFYEQYF. CDR3 coding DNA: TGCGCCAGCAGCCGGGGGGCGTTCTACGAGCAGTACTTC.

The CDR3 loop is CASSWTGKSPYGYTF. CDR3 sequence (DNA): TGTGCCAGCAGCTGGACAGGGAAATCCCCCTATGGCTACACCTTC. The chain joins TRBV5-6 to TRBJ1-2; 8 positions match TRBD1. CDR1 is SGHDT, CDR2 YYEEEE, per germline. The CDR3 extends over 15 amino acids. Trimming took 3 bases from V and 4 from J; bases not matched to a gene: 8.

This clone has ten or more counts. This CDR3 is CASSSPVWTEAFF. The CDR3 DNA sequence: TGTGCCAGCAGTTCCCCGGTTTGGACTGAAGCTTTCTTT. V gene TRBV6-5 combines with J gene TRBJ1-1; D gene uncertain. V dropped 4 bases and J dropped 5 bases, with 11 bases sitting between them. CDR1 and CDR2 from the germline V gene are MNHEY and SVGAGI. This CDR3 region has 13 residues.